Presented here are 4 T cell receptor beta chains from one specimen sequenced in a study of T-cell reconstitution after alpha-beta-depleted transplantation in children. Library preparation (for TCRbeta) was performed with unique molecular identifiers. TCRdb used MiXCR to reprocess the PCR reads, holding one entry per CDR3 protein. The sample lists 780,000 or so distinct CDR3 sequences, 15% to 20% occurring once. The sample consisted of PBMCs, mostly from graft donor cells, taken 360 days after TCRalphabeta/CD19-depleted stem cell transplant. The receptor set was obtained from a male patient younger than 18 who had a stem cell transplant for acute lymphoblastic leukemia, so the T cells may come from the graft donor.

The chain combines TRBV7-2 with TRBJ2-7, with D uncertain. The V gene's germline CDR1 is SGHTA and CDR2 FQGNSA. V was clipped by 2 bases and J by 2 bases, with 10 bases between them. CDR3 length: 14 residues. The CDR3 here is CASSLHVGPYEQYF. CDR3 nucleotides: TGTGCCAGCAGCTTACATGTGGGTCCCTACGAGCAGTACTTC.

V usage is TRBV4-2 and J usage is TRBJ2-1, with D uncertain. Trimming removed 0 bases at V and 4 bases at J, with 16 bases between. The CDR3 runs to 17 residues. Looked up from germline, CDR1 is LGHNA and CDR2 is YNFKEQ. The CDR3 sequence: CASSQDPSTDPYNEQFF. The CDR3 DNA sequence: TGTGCCAGCAGCCAAGATCCATCGACTGATCCTTACAATGAGCAGTTCTTC.

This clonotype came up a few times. The CDR3 loop reads CATRDRLTYNEQFF. The CDR3 coding sequence is TGTGCCACTCGGGACAGGCTGACCTACAATGAGCAGTTCTTC. The chain couples TRBV15 to TRBJ2-1, with TRBD1 identical over 8 bases. This CDR3 is built from 14 residues. Germline V lookup: CDR1 LNHNV, CDR2 YYDKDF (reference sequence). V lost 9 bases and J lost 2; bases outside the gene matches: 6.

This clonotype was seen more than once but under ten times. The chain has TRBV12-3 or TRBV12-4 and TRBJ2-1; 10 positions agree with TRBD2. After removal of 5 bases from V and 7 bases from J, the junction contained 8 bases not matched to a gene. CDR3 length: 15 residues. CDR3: CASSILAGEGNEQFF. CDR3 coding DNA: TGTGCCAGCAGTATTCTAGCGGGAGAAGGGAATGAGCAGTTCTTC.